Below, 24 T cell receptor beta chains from the same sample are listed, as sequenced in a study of identical twins. MiXCR, applied by TCRdb to the 5' RACE reads, yields one record per CDR3 protein. This table has some 600,000 distinct CDR3 sequences, roughly 6.6% appearing once. The same sample was also used in a study of yellow fever vaccine responses in identical twins.

Source material: PBMCs. The receptors come from a young woman in good health.

At least ten counts were recorded for this clonotype. The genes are TRBV20-1 and TRBJ2-3; 10 nucleotides match TRBD2. CDR1 is DFQATT and CDR2 is SNEGSKA in the germline V gene (reference sequence). The CDR3 has 14 residues. After removal of 3 bases from V and 5 bases from J, the junction contained 5 bases not matched to a gene. CDR3 amino acids: CSARDPSGGDTQYF. The CDR3 DNA reads TGCAGTGCTAGGGATCCTAGCGGGGGAGATACGCAGTATTTT.

This clonotype was counted at least ten times. The CDR3 bases are TGTGCCAGCAGCCTCCCTCAAGCGGGAGGGCCTGGAGATACGCAGTATTTT. Translated: CASSLPQAGGPGDTQYF. The chain uses TRBV7-9 and TRBJ2-3; 10 bases agree with TRBD2. Looked up from germline, CDR1 is SEHNR and CDR2 is FQNEAQ (reference sequence). This CDR3 is 17 amino acids long. Germline trimming cut 5 bases from V and 5 bases from J; bases unmatched to any gene: 13.

The chain employs TRBV6-1 and TRBJ2-3; D is uncertain. CDR3 length: 14 residues. The ends were cut back, 5 bases at V and 2 bases at J, with 11 bases in the middle. In germline, CDR1 is MNHNS, CDR2 SASEGT. DNA of the CDR3: TGTGCCAGCAGTCCCGGACGGAACACAGATACGCAGTATTTT. Translated, it gives CASSPGRNTDTQYF.

This clonotype was picked up a small number of times. This chain links TRBV20-1 with TRBJ2-5; 10 bases match TRBD1. CDR1 is DFQATT and CDR2 is SNEGSKA in the germline V gene (reference sequence). Germline trimming cut 3 bases from V and 4 bases from J; bases unmatched to any gene: 11. The CDR3 spans 16 residues. CDR3 DNA: TGCAGTGCTAGCCCGGACAGGGGGAATGTTTTAGAGACCCAGTACTTC. It encodes CSASPDRGNVLETQYF.

The gene calls are TRBV12-3 or TRBV12-4 and TRBJ2-2; D gene uncertain. This CDR3 region has 15 residues. V was pared by 4 bases and J by 5 bases, with 14 bases between. CDR3 in amino acids: CASSSEKQRTGELFF. DNA of the CDR3: TGTGCCAGCAGTTCCGAGAAACAGAGAACCGGGGAGCTGTTTTTT.

This clonotype was seen a few times. The V and J genes are TRBV18 and TRBJ2-1; the match to TRBD1 covers 12 bases. The CDR3 totals 17 residues. Germline V gives CDR1 KGHSH, CDR2 LQKENI. J lost 7 bases, V lost 0 bases, and 7 bases had no gene match. The CDR3 nucleotides are TGTGCCAGCTCACCACCGGGACAGGGGGCGAGTTCGAATGAGCAGTTCTTC. Its protein is CASSPPGQGASSNEQFF.

This clonotype turned up a few times. The chain carries TRBV5-1 and TRBJ2-3; D unclear. Germline CDR1 reads SGHRS; CDR2 reads YFSETQ. V was trimmed by 4 bases and J by 0 bases, leaving 18 bases between them. This CDR3 comprises 17 residues. The DNA for the CDR3 is TGCGCCAGCAGCCCCAACCCAAAAATATCTAGCACAGATACGCAGTATTTT. Translation: CASSPNPKISSTDTQYF.

Many counts were recorded for this clonotype. This chain uses TRBV12-3 or TRBV12-4 with TRBJ1-4, with D maybe TRBD1 (6 bases). This CDR3 has 14 residues. V dropped 6 bases and J dropped 5 bases, with 13 bases sitting between them. DNA of the CDR3: TGTGCCAGCAGCCCTACAGGGCCAAATGAAAAACTGTTTTTT. It is translated as CASSPTGPNEKLFF.

This clonotype occurred many times. The chain has TRBV10-1 and TRBJ2-3; D may be TRBD1 or TRBD2 (6 bases each). The CDR3 covers 14 residues. Trimming cost V 3 bases and J 2 bases, with 9 bases left between them. Germline CDR1 WNHNN, CDR2 SYGVQD (reference sequence). CDR3 in DNA: TGCGCCAGCAGTGAAGGGGGGCCCACAGATACGCAGTATTTT. Protein sequence: CASSEGGPTDTQYF.

CDR3 nucleotide sequence: TGTGCCAGCAGCTCAATATTGGCGGCCCAAGAGACCCAGTACTTC. This codes for CASSSILAAQETQYF. J is TRBJ2-5 and V is TRBV7-9; D gene unclear. Trimming pared 4 bases from V and 1 base from J, leaving 13 bases between. CDR1 is SEHNR, CDR2 FQNEAQ, per germline (reference sequence). The CDR3 contains 15 residues.

In its sample, this clonotype was seen many times. The chain is built from TRBV12-3 or TRBV12-4 and TRBJ1-2; a weak D match, TRBD1 (5 bases). The CDR3 length is 16 residues. Trimming left V 7 bases short and J 4 bases short, with 22 bases between. The CDR3 is CASNPQAGPDLYGYTF. The CDR3 nucleotides are TGTGCCAGCAACCCCCAGGCAGGGCCGGACCTCTATGGCTACACCTTC.

Ten or more counts support this clonotype. The V gene is TRBV4-1, the J gene TRBJ2-3; no reliable D call. Trimming shortened V by 1 base and J by 0 bases, and 11 bases separated the two germline ends. This CDR3 has 16 amino acids. In germline, CDR1 is MGHRA, CDR2 YSYEKL. The CDR3 sequence is CASSQADITSTDTQYF. The CDR3, as DNA: TGCGCCAGCAGCCAAGCCGACATCACCAGCACAGATACGCAGTATTTT.

This clonotype occurred a few times. This sequence joins TRBV6-1 and TRBJ2-2; 9 bases are a match to TRBD2. The CDR3 has 16 amino acids. Looked up from germline, CDR1 is MNHNS and CDR2 is SASEGT. V lost 6 bases, J lost 3 bases, and 8 bases stayed unmatched. CDR3 sequence reads: CASRDPTSGHTGELFF. The CDR3 region has the DNA TGTGCCAGCAGAGACCCGACTAGCGGCCACACCGGGGAGCTGTTTTTT.

This clonotype was counted ten times or more. The V call is TRBV27, the J call TRBJ2-7; 7 nucleotides line up with TRBD2. This CDR3 is 14 amino acids long. Germline V gives CDR1 MNHEY, CDR2 SMNVEV (reference sequence). V lost 5 bases and J lost 2; bases outside the gene matches: 6. CDR3: CASSPLAVPYEQYF. Here the CDR3 DNA reads TGTGCCAGCAGTCCGCTAGCGGTTCCCTACGAGCAGTACTTC.

This chain uses TRBV2 with TRBJ1-4, with D maybe TRBD1 (5 bases). Germline V CDR1 and CDR2: SNHLY, FYNNEI. This CDR3 spans 16 amino acids. The V end was cut by 2 bases, the J end by 3 bases, with 13 bases between. CDR3 sequence (DNA): TGTGCCAGCAGTGAATGGCAGGGTTGGGCTAATGAAAAACTGTTTTTT. It yields the protein CASSEWQGWANEKLFF.

The chain has TRBV10-3 and TRBJ2-5; D is undetermined. The CDR3 consists of 12 residues. Deletions cut 6 bases from V and 4 bases from J, with 9 bases between. Per germline, CDR1 ENHRY and CDR2 SYGVKD. In nucleotides, the CDR3 is TGTGCCATCAGAGATTGGGGAGAGACCCAGTACTTC. It encodes CAIRDWGETQYF.

At least ten counts were recorded for this clonotype. The chain has TRBV12-3 or TRBV12-4 and TRBJ1-1; D unclear. CDR3 length: 15 amino acids. Trimming stripped 6 bases from V and 1 base from J, with 15 bases between. CDR3 amino acids: CASRPGGRENTEAFF. CDR3 in DNA: TGTGCCAGCAGACCTGGTGGAAGGGAGAACACTGAAGCTTTCTTT.

The chain employs TRBV21-1 and TRBJ1-1; the table calls TRBD1, which could not be checked here. TRBV21-1 is given as a pseudogene. This CDR3 spans 17 amino acids. CDR3 sequence reads: CASSKAPGSGLNTEAFF. The CDR3 bases are TGTGCCAGCAGCAAAGCCCCGGGATCCGGATTGAACACTGAAGCTTTCTTT.

At least ten counts were recorded for this clonotype. The V and J genes are TRBV27 and TRBJ2-2; TRBD2 agrees at 15 bases. The CDR3 is 18 amino acids. Trimming took 7 bases from V and 5 from J; bases not matched to a gene: 11. From germline, CDR1 is MNHEY and CDR2 SMNVEV (reference sequence). CDR3 sequence reads: CASTPWRTSGRDTGELFF. The CDR3 nucleotides are TGTGCCAGCACCCCTTGGCGGACTAGCGGGAGGGATACCGGGGAGCTGTTTTTT.

The rearrangement uses TRBV29-1 and TRBJ1-2; D is perhaps TRBD1 (5 bases). Per the germline V gene, CDR1 is SQVTM and CDR2 is ANQGSEA. The V end lost 6 bases, the J end lost 4 bases, and 15 bases lay between the germline ends. This CDR3 is 13 amino acids long. CDR3 DNA sequence: TGCAGCGTCATGAAAACAGGCGGCTATGGCTACACCTTC. Translation: CSVMKTGGYGYTF. Based on the CDR3 plus reference TRBV29-1 and TRBJ1-2, the full variable domain is SAVISQKPSRDICQRGTSLTIQCQVDSQVTMMFWYRQQPGQSLTLIATANQGSEATYESGFVIDKFPISRPNLTFSTLTVSNMSPEDSSIYLCSVMKTGGYGYTFGSGTRLTVV.

The chain has TRBV5-1 and TRBJ2-3; D uncertain. CDR1 and CDR2 (germline): SGHRS, YFSETQ. This CDR3 region has 15 residues. V was cut by 3 bases and J by 5 bases, with 16 bases left in between. In DNA, the CDR3 is TGCGCCAGCAGCTCCCGAAATATTCCCTTAGATACGCAGTATTTT. Its translation is CASSSRNIPLDTQYF.

The rearrangement links TRBV20-1 to TRBJ2-5, with 7 bases fitting TRBD2. V lost 0 bases to trimming and J lost 0 bases; unmatched junction nucleotides: 10. The germline CDR1 and CDR2 sequences are DFQATT and SNEGSKA (reference sequence). The CDR3 loop spans 17 amino acids. In DNA, the CDR3 is TGCAGTGCTAGAGACGAAACTAGCGCGGGAAACCAAGAGACCCAGTACTTC. Its translation is CSARDETSAGNQETQYF.

This clonotype occurred a few times. The rearrangement links TRBV3-1 to TRBJ2-5; D ambiguous. Germline CDR1 and CDR2: LGHDT and YNNKEL (reference sequence). Trimming cost V 3 bases and J 1 base, with 6 bases left between them. This CDR3 spans 13 amino acids. The CDR3 DNA is TGTGCCAGCAGCCATTTGGTCCAAGAGACCCAGTACTTC. Its translation: CASSHLVQETQYF.

The V call is TRBV7-8, the J call TRBJ2-2; no clear D. Between the trimmed V and J ends, which lost 4 bases and 1 base, there was a span of 13 bases. CDR1 is SGHVS, CDR2 FQNEAQ, per germline. This CDR3 spans 16 amino acids. Here the CDR3 DNA reads TGTGCCAGCAGCTCGAATATTTTGTTGAACACCGGGGAGCTGTTTTTT. It codes for CASSSNILLNTGELFF.